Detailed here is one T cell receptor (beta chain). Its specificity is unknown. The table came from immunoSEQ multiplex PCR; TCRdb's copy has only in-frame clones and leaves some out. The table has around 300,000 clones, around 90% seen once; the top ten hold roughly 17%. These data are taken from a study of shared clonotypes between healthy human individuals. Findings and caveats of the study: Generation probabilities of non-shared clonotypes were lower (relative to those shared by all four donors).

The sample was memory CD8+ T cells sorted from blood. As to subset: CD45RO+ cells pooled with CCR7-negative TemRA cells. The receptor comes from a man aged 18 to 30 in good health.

CDR3 nucleotide sequence: TGTGCCAGCAGCCCGCCTGATAAATGGGGCGAGCAGTACTTC. Translated: CASSPPDKWGEQYF. The chain joins TRBV7-9 to TRBJ2-7; unclear D gene. Germline V gives CDR1 SEHNR, CDR2 FQNEAQ (reference sequence). This CDR3 region has 14 residues. Trimming removed 5 bases at V and 6 bases at J, with 17 bases between. Supplemented by reference TRBV7-9 and TRBJ2-7, the full variable domain reads DTGVSQNPRHKITKRGQNVTFRCDPISEHNRLYWYRQTLGQGPEFLTYFQNEAQLEKSRLLSDRFSAERPKGSFSTLEIQRTEQGDSAMYLCASSPPDKWGEQYFGPGTRLTVT.